This TCR beta chain was sequenced during a study of CD8+CD57+ T cells in acquired aplastic anemia. Across the whole study: Quantities of DNA derived from sorted CD4+ and CD8+ cells averaged around 3 ug.

This clonotype came up a few times. Its matching antigen is unknown. Given a much more abundant clone one base away, this may be a read error. Whoever was chosen for sequencing had shown CD8+CD57+ cell expansion by flow cytometry. Patients were therapy-naive when their blood was sampled. Study-wide points: Found in both controls and patients were fewer than 35 CD8+ CDR3 sequences. CD8+ Simpson's diversity in patients was not significantly different from that in controls.

Investigators profiled TCR beta VDJ and CDR3 from genomic DNA template. One entry per CDR3 protein, called by TCRdb with MiXCR from the reads. The data show a few hundred thousand distinct CDR3 sequences, with around a third seen just once and around 0.82% held by the top ten. Germline CDR1 is ENHRY and CDR2 is SYGVKD. The CDR3 is 14 residues long. V lost 7 bases, J lost 5 bases, and 9 bases stayed unmatched. The receptor comes from a human donor with aplastic anemia. Source material: sorted CD4+, CD8+, or CD8+CD57+ T cells (not recorded which) from PBMCs. This chain links TRBV10-3 with TRBJ2-7; 9 nucleotides align to TRBD2. CDR3 residues: CAIKRRGGSDEQYF. The CDR3 nucleotides are TGTGCCATCAAAAGGCGGGGGGGTAGCGACGAGCAGTACTTC.